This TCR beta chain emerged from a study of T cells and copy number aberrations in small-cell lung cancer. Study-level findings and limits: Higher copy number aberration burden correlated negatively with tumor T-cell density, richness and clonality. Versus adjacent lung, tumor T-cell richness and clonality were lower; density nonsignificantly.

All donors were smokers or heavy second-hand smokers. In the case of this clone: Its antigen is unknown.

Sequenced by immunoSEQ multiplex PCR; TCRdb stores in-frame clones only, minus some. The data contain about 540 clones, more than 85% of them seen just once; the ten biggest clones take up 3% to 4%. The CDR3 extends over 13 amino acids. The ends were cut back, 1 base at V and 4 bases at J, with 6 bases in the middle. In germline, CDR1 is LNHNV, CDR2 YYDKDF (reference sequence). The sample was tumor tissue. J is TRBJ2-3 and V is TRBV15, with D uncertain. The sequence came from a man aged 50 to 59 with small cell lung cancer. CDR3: CATSRAASDTQYF. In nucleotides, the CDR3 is TGTGCCACCAGCAGAGCGGCCTCAGATACGCAGTATTTT. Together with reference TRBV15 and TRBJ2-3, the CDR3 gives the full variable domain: DAMVIQNPRYQVTQFGKPVTLSCSQTLNHNVMYWYQQKSSQAPKLLFHYYDKDFNNEADTPDNFQSRRPNTSFCFLDIRSPGLGDTAMYLCATSRAASDTQYFGPGTRLTVL.